This paragraph covers one T cell receptor (beta chain) sequence. The data derive from a study of monozygotic twins with inflammatory bowel disease. TCRdb re-analyzed the 5' RACE reads; it lists each CDR3 protein once, without DNA. Here the sample table reports 350,000 to 550,000 distinct CDR3 sequences. Germline assignment: CDR1 LNHNV and CDR2 YYDKDF (reference sequence). The CDR3 loop spans 19 amino acids. The sample comprised blood. The receptor's source is a human donor with ulcerative colitis or Crohn's disease, or a healthy co-twin of an affected twin (not recorded which). The chain carries TRBV15 and TRBJ2-6; the D call of TRBD1 rests on TCRdb alone, since no DNA is present to check it. The CDR3 loop reads CATSRDITGEKSGANVLTF.